Listed here are 2 T cell receptor beta chains from one sample, sequenced in a study of cytomegalovirus exposure and HLA in healthy donors. Primers included in the PCR were 60 Vbeta and 13 Jbeta primers. TCRdb's copy holds only in-frame clones and misses some; the assay was immunoSEQ multiplex PCR. This sample has around 110,000 clones, with 81% found just once. The sequenced sample consisted of PBMCs. The source is a woman aged 25 to 45 in good health and CMV-seronegative.

The chain has TRBV7-6 and TRBJ2-1, with 11 nucleotides matching TRBD2. Per germline, CDR1 SGHVS and CDR2 FNYEAQ. This CDR3 has 17 residues. V lost 4 bases to trimming and J lost 4 bases; unmatched junction nucleotides: 9. The CDR3 sequence is CASSYQPGLAEYNEQFF. The CDR3 coding sequence is TGTGCCAGCAGCTATCAACCGGGACTAGCGGAATACAATGAGCAGTTCTTC.

This clone came up once. The gene calls are TRBV5-1 and TRBJ2-5, with 9 bases aligning to TRBD1. V was pared by 2 bases and J by 5 bases, with 7 bases of the junction left unmatched. Germline V gives CDR1 SGHRS, CDR2 YFSETQ. CDR3 length: 15 residues. CDR3 bases: TGCGCCAGCAGCTTCCATGACAGGGGGGTTGAGACCCAGTACTTC. It translates to CASSFHDRGVETQYF.